These 6 T cell receptor beta chains were all obtained from the same sample, sequenced in a study of CD8 T cells in ankylosing spondylitis. TCRdb fed the 5' RACE reads into MiXCR, producing one record per CDR3 protein. The sample includes around 340,000 distinct CDR3 sequences, roughly 14% seen only once; the top ten take less than 1.1%. Sequenced input: blood, either unsorted or a sorted T cell fraction (not recorded which). These receptors were obtained from a male donor with ankylosing spondylitis or in good health (not recorded which).

This clonotype was seen a handful of times. This rearrangement joins TRBV29-1 to TRBJ1-2, with 7 bases that match TRBD1. With V trimmed by 6 bases and J by 6 bases, 7 bases remained unmatched. Germline V gene data show CDR1 as SQVTM and CDR2 as ANQGSEA. This CDR3 region has 12 residues. Written as DNA, the CDR3 is TGCAGCGTCTATACAGGGGCCCATGGCTACACCTTC. Translating gives CSVYTGAHGYTF.

This clonotype was seen more than once but under ten times. The chain uses TRBV6-1 and TRBJ1-6; TRBD1 matches at 9 bases. Trimming at V came to 6 bases and at J to 1 base, leaving 4 bases not matched to a gene. CDR1 and CDR2 from the germline V gene are MNHNS and SASEGT. This CDR3 is 16 amino acids long. For the CDR3, the DNA is TGTGCCAGCAGGGAGGACAGGGGTTCCTATAATTCACCCCTCCACTTT. This codes for CASREDRGSYNSPLHF.

This clonotype showed up just a few times. The V gene is TRBV20-1, the J gene TRBJ2-5; D gene unclear. This CDR3 comprises 13 residues. Germline V gene lookup returns CDR1 DFQATT and CDR2 SNEGSKA (reference sequence). The V gene lost 0 bases and the J gene lost 5 bases, with 10 bases spanning the gap. CDR3 region: CSARDLIAETQYF. Written as DNA, the CDR3 is TGCAGTGCTAGAGATCTCATCGCGGAGACCCAGTACTTC.

The genes are TRBV11-2 and TRBJ1-3; D is uncertain. V was trimmed by 1 base and J by 4 bases, leaving 8 bases between them. The CDR3 runs 14 residues. CDR1 is SGHAT and CDR2 is FQNNGV in the germline V gene. The CDR3 bases are TGTGCCAGCAGCTTAGGGCCGCGCGGAAACACCATATATTTT. It specifies CASSLGPRGNTIYF.

This clonotype was observed a few times. V usage is TRBV7-8 and J usage is TRBJ2-4, with TRBD2 matching over 8 bases. Germline loops: CDR1 SGHVS, CDR2 FQNEAQ. J was trimmed by 7 bases and V by 0 bases; bases with no gene match: 2. The CDR3 extends over 14 amino acids. CDR3 DNA sequence: TGTGCCAGCAGCTTAGCCGGGGGGGCGAACATTCAGTACTTC. Translation: CASSLAGGANIQYF.

This clonotype was picked up a small number of times. The rearrangement links TRBV11-2 to TRBJ2-7; TRBD1 matches 9 bases. Germline trimming cut 1 base from V and 6 bases from J; bases unmatched to any gene: 4. Germline-derived CDR1 and CDR2 are SGHAT and FQNNGV. There are 14 residues in the CDR3. CDR3 region: CASSLAGTGTEQYF. In nucleotides, the CDR3 is TGTGCCAGCAGCTTAGCGGGGACAGGGACCGAGCAGTACTTC.